This T cell receptor (beta chain) stems from a study of blood T cell repertoires in COVID-19. The overall study: The study drew acute and convalescent COVID-19 samples from the United States, Italy and Spain. In each case, the material was cDNA or gDNA derived from T cells, B-cell-depleted T cells, or PBMCs.

TCRdb keeps only in-frame clones here, not all; method: immunoSEQ multiplex PCR. The sample holds 150,000 to 200,000 clones; more than 80% are singletons and the top ten take 11%. The CDR3 runs 15 residues. CDR1 and CDR2 (germline): LNHDA, SQIVND (reference sequence). J gave up 0 bases and V 4 bases, and 5 bases lay outside the gene matches. The rearrangement uses TRBV19 and TRBJ2-7, with 8 bases lining up with TRBD2. The TCR comes from a woman aged 40-49 years with COVID-19, enrolled during active disease. Sequenced: peripheral blood. The CDR3 nucleotides read TGTGCCAGTAGTAACCCCGGGACTAGCTCCTACGAGCAGTACTTC. It yields the protein CASSNPGTSSYEQYF.